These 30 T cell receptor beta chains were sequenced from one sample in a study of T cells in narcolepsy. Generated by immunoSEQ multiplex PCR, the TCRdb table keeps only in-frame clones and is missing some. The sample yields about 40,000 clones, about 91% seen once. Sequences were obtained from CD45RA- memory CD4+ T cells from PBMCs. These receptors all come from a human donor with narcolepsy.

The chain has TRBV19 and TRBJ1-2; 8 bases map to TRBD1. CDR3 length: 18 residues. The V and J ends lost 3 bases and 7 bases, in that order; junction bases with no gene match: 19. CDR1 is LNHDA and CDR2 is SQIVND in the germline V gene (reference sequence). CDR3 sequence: CASSIGGILRQGLSGYTF. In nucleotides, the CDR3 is TGTGCCAGTAGTATTGGGGGAATATTAAGACAGGGGTTAAGTGGCTACACCTTC.

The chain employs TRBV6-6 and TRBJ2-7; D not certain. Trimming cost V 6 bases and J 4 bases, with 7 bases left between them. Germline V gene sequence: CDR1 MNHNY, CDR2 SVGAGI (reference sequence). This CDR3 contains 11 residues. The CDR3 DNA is TGTGCCAGCAGCCCCCTTTACGAGCAGTACTTC. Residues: CASSPLYEQYF.

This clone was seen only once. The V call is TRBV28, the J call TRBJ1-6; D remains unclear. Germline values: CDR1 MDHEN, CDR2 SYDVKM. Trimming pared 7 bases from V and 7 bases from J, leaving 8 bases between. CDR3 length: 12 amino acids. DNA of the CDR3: TGTGCCAGCAAAGGTCCGAATTCACCCCTCCACTTT. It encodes CASKGPNSPLHF.

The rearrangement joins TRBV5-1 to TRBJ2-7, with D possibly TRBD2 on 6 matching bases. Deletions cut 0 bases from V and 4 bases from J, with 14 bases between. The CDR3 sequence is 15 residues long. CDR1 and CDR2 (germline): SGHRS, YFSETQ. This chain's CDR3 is CASSLVVSSEYEQYF. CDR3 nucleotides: TGCGCCAGCAGCTTGGTGGTGTCTAGCGAATACGAGCAGTACTTC.

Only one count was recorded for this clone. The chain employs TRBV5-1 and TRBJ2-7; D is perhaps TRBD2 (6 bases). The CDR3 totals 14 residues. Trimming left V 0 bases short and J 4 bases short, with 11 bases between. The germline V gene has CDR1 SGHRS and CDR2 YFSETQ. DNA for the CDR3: TGCGCCAGCAGCTTGGACGGGACTGAATACGAGCAGTACTTC. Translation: CASSLDGTEYEQYF.

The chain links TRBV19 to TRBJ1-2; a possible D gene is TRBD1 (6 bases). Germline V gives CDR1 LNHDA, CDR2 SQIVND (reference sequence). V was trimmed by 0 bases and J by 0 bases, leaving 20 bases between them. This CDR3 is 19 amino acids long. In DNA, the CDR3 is TGTGCCAGTAGTATAGATTACGGGGGAGCGGGGACAACTAACTATGGCTACACCTTC. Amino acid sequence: CASSIDYGGAGTTNYGYTF.

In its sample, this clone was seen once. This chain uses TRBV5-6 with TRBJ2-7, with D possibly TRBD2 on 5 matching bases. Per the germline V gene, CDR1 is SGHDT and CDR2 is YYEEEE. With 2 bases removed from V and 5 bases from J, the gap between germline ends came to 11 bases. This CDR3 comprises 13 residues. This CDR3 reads CASSFGQRNEQYF. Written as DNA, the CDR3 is TGTGCCAGCAGCTTTGGGCAGCGGAACGAGCAGTACTTC. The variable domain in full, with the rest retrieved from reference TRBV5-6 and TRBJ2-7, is DAGVTQSPTHLIKTRGQQVTLRCSPKSGHDTVSWYQQALGQGPQFIFQYYEEEERQRGNFPDRFSGHQFPNYSSELNVNALLLGDSALYLCASSFGQRNEQYFGPGTRLTVT.

CDR3 region: CASSPDRGTQYF. Written as DNA, the CDR3 is TGTGCCAGCAGCCCCGATCGGGGGACCCAGTACTTC. V gene TRBV11-2 combines with J gene TRBJ2-5; a possible D gene is TRBD2 (5 bases). Trimming removed 5 bases from V and 7 bases from J, with 11 bases in between. Germline V gives CDR1 SGHAT, CDR2 FQNNGV. The CDR3 covers 12 residues. Based on the CDR3 plus reference TRBV11-2 and TRBJ2-5, the full variable domain is EAGVAQSPRYKIIEKRQSVAFWCNPISGHATLYWYQQILGQGPKLLIQFQNNGVVDDSQLPKDRFSAERLKGVDSTLKIQPAKLEDSAVYLCASSPDRGTQYFGPGTRLLVL.

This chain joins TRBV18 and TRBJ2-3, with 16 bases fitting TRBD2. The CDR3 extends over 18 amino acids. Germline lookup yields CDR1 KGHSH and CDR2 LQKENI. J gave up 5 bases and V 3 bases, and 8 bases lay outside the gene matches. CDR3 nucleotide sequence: TGTGCCAGCTCACCGGGACTAGCGGGGGGGCCCATGGAAGATACGCAGTATTTT. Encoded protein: CASSPGLAGGPMEDTQYF. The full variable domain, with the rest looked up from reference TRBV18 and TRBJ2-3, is NAGVMQNPRHLVRRRGQEARLRCSPMKGHSHVYWYRQLPEEGLKFMVYLQKENIIDESGMPKERFSAEFPKEGPSILRIQQVVRGDSAAYFCASSPGLAGGPMEDTQYFGPGTRLTVL.

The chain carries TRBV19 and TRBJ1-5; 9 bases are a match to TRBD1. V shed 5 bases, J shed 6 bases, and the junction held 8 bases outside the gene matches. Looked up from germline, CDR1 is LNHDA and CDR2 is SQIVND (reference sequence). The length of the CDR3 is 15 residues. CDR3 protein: CASSPTGGGPQPQHF. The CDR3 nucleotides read TGTGCCAGTAGTCCGACAGGGGGGGGACCTCAGCCCCAGCATTTT. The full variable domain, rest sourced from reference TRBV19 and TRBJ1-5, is DGGITQSPKYLFRKEGQNVTLSCEQNLNHDAMYWYRQDPGQGLRLIYYSQIVNDFQKGDIAEGYSVSREKKESFPLTVTSAQKNPTAFYLCASSPTGGGPQPQHFGDGTRLSIL.

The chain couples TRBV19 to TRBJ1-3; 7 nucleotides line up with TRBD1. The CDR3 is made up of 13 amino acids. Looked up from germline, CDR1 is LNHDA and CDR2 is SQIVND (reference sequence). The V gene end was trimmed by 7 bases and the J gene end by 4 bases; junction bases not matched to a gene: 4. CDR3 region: CASTRGLGNTIYF. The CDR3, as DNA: TGTGCCAGTACGAGGGGGCTCGGAAACACCATATATTTT.

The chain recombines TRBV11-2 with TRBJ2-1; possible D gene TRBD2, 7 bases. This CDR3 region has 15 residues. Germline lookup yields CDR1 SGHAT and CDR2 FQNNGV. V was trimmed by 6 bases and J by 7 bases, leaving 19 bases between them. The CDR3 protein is CASSRLRGPPNEQFF. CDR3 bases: TGTGCCAGCAGTCGTTTGCGGGGGCCGCCGAATGAGCAGTTCTTC.

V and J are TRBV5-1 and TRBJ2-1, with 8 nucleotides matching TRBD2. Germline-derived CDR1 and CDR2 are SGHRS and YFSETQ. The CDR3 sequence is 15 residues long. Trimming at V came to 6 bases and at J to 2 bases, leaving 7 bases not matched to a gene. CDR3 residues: CASNKLAEAYNEQFF. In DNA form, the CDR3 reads TGCGCCAGCAACAAACTAGCGGAAGCCTACAATGAGCAGTTCTTC. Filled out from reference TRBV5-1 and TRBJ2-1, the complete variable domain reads KAGVTQTPRYLIKTRGQQVTLSCSPISGHRSVSWYQQTPGQGLQFLFEYFSETQRNKGNFPGRFSGRQFSNSRSEMNVSTLELGDSALYLCASNKLAEAYNEQFFGPGTRLTVL.

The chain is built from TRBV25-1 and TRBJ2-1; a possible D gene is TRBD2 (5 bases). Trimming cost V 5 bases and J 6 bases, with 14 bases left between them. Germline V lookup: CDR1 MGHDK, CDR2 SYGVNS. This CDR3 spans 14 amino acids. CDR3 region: CASSTERHRNEQFF. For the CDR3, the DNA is TGTGCCAGCAGTACCGAGCGGCATCGCAATGAGCAGTTCTTC.

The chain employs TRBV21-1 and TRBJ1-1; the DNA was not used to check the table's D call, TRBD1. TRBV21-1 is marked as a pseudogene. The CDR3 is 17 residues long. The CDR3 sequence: CASSPRLRDSKNTEAFF. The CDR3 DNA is TGTGCCAGCAGCCCACGATTGCGGGACAGCAAGAACACTGAAGCTTTCTTT.

The CDR3 loop reads CAISTGTSGPDTQYF. In nucleotides, the CDR3 is TGTGCCATCAGCACCGGGACTAGCGGGCCAGATACGCAGTATTTT. The chain recombines TRBV10-3 with TRBJ2-3, with 12 bases aligning to TRBD2. The CDR3 is made up of 15 amino acids. Germline trimming cut 6 bases from V and 4 bases from J; bases unmatched to any gene: 5. Germline CDR1 is ENHRY and CDR2 is SYGVKD.

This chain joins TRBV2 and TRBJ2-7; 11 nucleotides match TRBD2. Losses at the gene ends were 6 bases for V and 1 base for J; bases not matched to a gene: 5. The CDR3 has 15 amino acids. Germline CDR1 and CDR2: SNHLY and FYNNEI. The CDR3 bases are TGTGCCAGCAGGGACCGACTAGCGGGGTCCTACGAGCAGTACTTC. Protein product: CASRDRLAGSYEQYF.

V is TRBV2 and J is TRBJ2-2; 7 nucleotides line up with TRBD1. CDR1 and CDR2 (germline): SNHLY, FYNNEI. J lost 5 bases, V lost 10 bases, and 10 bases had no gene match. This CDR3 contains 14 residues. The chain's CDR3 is CATSKVGQTGELFF. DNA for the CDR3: TGTGCCACGAGTAAAGTGGGACAGACCGGGGAGCTGTTTTTT.

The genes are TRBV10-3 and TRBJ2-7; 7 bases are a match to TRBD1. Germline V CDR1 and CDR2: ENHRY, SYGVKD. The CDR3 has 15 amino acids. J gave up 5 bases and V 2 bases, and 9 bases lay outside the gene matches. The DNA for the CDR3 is TGTGCCATCAGTGAGGTAATCACAGGGGCCAACGAGCAGTACTTC. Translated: CAISEVITGANEQYF.

The CDR3 loop is CASSPGQASTLQYF. The DNA for the CDR3 is TGTGCCAGCAGCCCGGGACAGGCCTCTACGTTGCAGTACTTC. V is TRBV11-3 and J is TRBJ2-7, with 8 bases that match TRBD1. CDR3 length: 14 residues. V was clipped by 5 bases and J by 9 bases; unmatched bases: 12. The germline V gene encodes CDR1 SGHNT and CDR2 YENEEA.

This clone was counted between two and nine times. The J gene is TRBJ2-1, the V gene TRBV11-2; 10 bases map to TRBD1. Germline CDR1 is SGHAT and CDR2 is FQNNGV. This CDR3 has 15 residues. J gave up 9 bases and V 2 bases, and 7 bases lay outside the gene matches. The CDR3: CASSLTGQGFSEQFF. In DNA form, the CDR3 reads TGTGCCAGCAGCTTAACGGGACAGGGGTTCTCTGAGCAGTTCTTC.

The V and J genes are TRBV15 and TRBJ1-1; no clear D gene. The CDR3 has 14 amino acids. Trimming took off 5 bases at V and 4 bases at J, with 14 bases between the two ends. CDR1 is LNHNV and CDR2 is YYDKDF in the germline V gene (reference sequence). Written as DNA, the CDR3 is TGTGCCACCAGCTTACAAGCCGCGAGCACTGAAGCTTTCTTT. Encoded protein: CATSLQAASTEAFF.

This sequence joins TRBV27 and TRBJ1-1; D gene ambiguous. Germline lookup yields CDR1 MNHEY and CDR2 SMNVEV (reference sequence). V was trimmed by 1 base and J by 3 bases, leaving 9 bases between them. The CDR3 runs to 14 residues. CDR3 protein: CASSLLPEDTEAFF. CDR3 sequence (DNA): TGTGCCAGCAGTTTATTGCCCGAGGACACTGAAGCTTTCTTT.

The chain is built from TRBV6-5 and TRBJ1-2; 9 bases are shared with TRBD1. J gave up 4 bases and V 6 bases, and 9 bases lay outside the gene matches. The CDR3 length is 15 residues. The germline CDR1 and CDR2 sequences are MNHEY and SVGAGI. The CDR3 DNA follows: TGTGCCAGCAGAGACGAGGGACAGGGAATCTATGGCTACACCTTC. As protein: CASRDEGQGIYGYTF.

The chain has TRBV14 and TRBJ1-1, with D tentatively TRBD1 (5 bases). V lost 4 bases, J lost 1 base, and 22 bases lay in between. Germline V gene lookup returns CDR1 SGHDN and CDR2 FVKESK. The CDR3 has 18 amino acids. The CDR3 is CASSLYSRAHRSNTEAFF. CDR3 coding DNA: TGTGCCAGCAGCCTTTACTCCAGGGCCCACCGATCGAACACTGAAGCTTTCTTT.

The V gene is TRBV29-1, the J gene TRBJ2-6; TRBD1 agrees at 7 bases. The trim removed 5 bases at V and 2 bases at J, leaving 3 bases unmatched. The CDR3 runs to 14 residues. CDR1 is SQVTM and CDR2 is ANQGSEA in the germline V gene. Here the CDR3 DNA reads TGCAGCGTTCCTGACAGGGCTGGGGCCAACGTCCTGACTTTC. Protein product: CSVPDRAGANVLTF.

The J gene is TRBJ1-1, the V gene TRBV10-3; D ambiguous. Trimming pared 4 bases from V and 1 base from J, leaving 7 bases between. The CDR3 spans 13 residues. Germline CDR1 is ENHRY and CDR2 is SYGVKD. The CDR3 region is CAISARSNTEAFF. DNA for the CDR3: TGTGCCATCAGTGCGCGGTCGAACACTGAAGCTTTCTTT.

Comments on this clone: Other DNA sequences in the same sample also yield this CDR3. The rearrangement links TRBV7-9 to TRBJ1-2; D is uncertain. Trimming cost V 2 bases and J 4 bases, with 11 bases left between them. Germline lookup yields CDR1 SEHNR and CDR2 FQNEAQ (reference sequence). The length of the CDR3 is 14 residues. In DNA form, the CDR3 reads TGTGCCAGCAGCTTACAAGATAGAGGCTATGGCTACACCTTC. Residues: CASSLQDRGYGYTF.

In nucleotides, the CDR3 is TGCGCCAGCAGTCAAGAGGGGTTCTTC. The encoded protein is CASSQEGFF. This chain uses TRBV10-1 with TRBJ2-1; tentatively, D is TRBD2 (5 bases). This CDR3 contains 9 residues. The germline V gene encodes CDR1 WNHNN and CDR2 SYGVQD (reference sequence). V lost 5 bases to trimming and J lost 15 bases, with 8 bases between them.

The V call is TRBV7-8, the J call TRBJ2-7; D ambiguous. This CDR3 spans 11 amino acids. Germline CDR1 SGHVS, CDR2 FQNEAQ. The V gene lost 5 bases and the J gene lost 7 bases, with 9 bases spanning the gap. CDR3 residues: CASSLSLEQYF. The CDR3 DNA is TGTGCCAGCAGCCTTAGCTTGGAGCAGTACTTC.